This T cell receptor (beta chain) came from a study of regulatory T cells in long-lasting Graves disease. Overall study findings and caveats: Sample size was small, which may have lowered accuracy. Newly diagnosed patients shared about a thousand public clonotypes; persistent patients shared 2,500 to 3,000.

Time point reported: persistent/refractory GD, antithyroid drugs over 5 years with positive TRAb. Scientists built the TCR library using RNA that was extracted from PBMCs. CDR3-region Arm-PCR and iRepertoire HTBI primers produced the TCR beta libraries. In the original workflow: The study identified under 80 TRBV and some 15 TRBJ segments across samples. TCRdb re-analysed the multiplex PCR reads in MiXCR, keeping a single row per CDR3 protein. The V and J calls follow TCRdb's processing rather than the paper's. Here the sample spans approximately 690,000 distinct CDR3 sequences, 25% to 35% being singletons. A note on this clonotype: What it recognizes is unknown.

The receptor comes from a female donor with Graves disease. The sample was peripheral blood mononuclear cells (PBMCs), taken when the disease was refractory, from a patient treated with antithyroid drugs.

CDR3: CASSPPGQGMETQYF. CDR3 nucleotide sequence: TGTGCCAGCAGCCCCCCGGGACAGGGGATGGAGACCCAGTACTTC. The rearrangement uses TRBV6-1 and TRBJ2-5, with TRBD1 matching 10 bases. Trimming at V came to 6 bases and at J to 5 bases, leaving 9 bases not matched to a gene. The germline CDR1 and CDR2 sequences are MNHNS and SASEGT. This CDR3 spans 15 amino acids.